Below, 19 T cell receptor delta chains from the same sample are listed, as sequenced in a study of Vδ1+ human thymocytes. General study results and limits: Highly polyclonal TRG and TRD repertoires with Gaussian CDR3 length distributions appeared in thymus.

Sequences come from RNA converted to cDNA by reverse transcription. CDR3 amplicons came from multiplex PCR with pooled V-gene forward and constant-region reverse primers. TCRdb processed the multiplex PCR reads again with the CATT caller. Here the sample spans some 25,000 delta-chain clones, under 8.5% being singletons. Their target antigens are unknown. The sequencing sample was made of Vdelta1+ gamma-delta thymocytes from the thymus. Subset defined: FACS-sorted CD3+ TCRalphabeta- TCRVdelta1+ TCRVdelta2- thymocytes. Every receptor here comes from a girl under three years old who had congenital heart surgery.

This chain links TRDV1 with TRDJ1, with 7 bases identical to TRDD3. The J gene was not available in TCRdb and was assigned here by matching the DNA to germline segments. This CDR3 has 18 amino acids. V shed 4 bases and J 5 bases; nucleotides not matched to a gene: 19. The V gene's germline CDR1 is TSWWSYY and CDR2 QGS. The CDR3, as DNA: TGTGCTCTTGGGGCCGTAACCCGTTCCCTAGGCTGGGGGGATAAACTCATCTTT. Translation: CALGAVTRSLGWGDKLIF.

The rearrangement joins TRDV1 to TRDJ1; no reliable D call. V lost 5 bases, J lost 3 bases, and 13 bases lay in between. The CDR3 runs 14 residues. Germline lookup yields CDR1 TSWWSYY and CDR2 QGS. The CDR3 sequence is CALGPYTLSDKLIF. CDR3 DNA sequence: TGTGCTCTTGGGCCATACACCCTTTCCGATAAACTCATCTTT.

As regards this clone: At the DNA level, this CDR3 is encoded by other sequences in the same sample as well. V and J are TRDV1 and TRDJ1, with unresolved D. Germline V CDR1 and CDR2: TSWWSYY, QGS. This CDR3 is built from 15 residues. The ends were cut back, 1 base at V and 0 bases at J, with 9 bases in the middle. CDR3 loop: CALGEPRPYTDKLIF. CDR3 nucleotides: TGTGCTCTTGGGGAACCACGGCCTTACACCGATAAACTCATCTTT.

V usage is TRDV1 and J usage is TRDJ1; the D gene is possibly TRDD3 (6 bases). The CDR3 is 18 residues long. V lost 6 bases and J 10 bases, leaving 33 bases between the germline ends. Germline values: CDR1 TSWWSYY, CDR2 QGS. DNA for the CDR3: TGTGCTCTTGGTTTTACCGGCCCCCCGAAACCCCCGGGGGGAGGACTCATCTTT. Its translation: CALGFTGPPKPPGGGLIF.

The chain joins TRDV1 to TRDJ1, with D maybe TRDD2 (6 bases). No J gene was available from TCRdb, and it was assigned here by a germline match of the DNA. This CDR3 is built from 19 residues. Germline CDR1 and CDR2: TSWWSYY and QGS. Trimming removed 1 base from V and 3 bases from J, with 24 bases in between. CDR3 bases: TGTGCTCTTGGGGAACGTGGGATCCTACGGCGGGGGGCCTCCGATAAACTCATCTTT. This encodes CALGERGILRRGASDKLIF.

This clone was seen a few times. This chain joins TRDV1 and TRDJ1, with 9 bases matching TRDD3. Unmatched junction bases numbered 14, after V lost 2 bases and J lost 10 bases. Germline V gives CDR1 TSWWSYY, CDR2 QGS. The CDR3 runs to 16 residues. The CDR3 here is CALGESSTSGGLRLIF. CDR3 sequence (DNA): TGTGCTCTTGGGGAATCCTCTACGTCTGGGGGATTAAGACTCATCTTT.

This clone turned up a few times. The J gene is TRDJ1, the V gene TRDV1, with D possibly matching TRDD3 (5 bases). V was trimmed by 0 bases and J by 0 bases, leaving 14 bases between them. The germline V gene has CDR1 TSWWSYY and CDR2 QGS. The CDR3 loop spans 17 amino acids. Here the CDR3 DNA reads TGTGCTCTTGGGGAACTAGAATTGGGGAGCGACACCGATAAACTCATCTTT. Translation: CALGELELGSDTDKLIF.

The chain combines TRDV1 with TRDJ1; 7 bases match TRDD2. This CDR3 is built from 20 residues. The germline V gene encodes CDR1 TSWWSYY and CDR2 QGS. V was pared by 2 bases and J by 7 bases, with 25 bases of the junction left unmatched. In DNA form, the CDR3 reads TGTGCTCTTGGGGAATTCCCCAGAATTTCCTACGTACGGGCGCGGGGTAAACTCATCTTT. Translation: CALGEFPRISYVRARGKLIF.

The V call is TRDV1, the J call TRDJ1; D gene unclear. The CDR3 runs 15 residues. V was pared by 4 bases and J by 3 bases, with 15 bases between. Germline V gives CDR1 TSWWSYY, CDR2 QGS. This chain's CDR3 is CALGVITVCADKLIF. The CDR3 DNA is TGTGCTCTTGGGGTTATAACCGTCTGCGCCGATAAACTCATCTTT.

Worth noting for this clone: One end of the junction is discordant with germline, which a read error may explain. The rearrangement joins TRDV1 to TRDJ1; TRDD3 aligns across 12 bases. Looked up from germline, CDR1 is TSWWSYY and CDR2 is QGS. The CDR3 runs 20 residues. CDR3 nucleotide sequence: TGCGCTCTTGGGGATTTCCTAGACTGGGGGATACCGCCGTACACCGATAAACTCATCTTT. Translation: CALGDFLDWGIPPYTDKLIF.

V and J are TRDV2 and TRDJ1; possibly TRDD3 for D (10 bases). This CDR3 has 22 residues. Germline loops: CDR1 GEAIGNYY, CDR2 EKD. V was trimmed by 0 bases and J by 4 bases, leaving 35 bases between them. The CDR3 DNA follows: TGTGCCTGTGACACCGACACCTTCCTACTCTTCGACTGGGGGATCCTTCACGATAAACTCATCTTT. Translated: CACDTDTFLLFDWGILHDKLIF.

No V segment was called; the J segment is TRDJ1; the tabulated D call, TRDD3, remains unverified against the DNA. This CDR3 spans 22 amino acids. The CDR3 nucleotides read TGTGCTCTTGGGGTCCGGCCCAAACCCTCAAGGGGGTCCTGCGAGTACACCGATAAACTCATCTTT. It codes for CALGVRPKPSRGSCEYTDKLIF.

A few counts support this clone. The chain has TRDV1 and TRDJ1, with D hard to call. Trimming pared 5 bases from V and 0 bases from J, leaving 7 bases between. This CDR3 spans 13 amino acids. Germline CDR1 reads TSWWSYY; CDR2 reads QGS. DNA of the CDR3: TGTGCTCTTGGGACCAGAAACACCGATAAACTCATCTTT. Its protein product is CALGTRNTDKLIF.

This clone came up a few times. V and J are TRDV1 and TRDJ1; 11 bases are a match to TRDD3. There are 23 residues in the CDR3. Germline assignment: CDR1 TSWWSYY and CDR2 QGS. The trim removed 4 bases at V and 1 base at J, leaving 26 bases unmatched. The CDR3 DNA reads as TGTGCTCTTGGGGGCCTTCCTACACTTCGGGCTGGGGGATACTCAACTTTCACCGATAAACTCATCTTT. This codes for CALGGLPTLRAGGYSTFTDKLIF.

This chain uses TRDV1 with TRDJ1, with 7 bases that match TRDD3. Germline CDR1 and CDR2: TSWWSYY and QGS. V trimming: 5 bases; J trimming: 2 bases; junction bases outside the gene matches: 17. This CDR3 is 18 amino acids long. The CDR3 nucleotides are TGTGCTCTTGGGAAGGGGTCACTCTTCGGGGATAAGACCGATAAACTCATCTTT. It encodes CALGKGSLFGDKTDKLIF.

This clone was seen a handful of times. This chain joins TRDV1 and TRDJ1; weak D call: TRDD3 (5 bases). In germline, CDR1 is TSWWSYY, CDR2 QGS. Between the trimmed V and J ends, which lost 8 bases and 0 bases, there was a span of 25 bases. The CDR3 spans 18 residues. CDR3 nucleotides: TGTGCTCTTAGGGTGATACTCAAACCTAAACCCTACACCGATAAACTCATCTTT. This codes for CALRVILKPKPYTDKLIF.

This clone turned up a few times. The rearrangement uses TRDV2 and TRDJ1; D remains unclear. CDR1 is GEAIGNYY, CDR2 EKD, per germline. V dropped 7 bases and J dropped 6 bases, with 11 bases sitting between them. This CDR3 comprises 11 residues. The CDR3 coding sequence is TGTGCCTGCGGTCGTTCGCATAAACTCATCTTT. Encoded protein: CACGRSHKLIF.

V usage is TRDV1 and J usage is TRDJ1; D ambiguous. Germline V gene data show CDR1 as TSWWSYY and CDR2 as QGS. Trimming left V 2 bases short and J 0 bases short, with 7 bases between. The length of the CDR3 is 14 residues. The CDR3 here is CALGESSYTDKLIF. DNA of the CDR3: TGTGCTCTTGGGGAATCCTCTTACACCGATAAACTCATCTTT.

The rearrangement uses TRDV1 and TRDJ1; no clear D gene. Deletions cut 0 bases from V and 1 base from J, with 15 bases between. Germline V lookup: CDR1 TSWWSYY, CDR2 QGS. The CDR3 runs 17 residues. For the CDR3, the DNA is TGTGCTCTTGGGGAACTAGGCCCTCTACCCATCACCGATAAACTCATCTTT. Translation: CALGELGPLPITDKLIF.